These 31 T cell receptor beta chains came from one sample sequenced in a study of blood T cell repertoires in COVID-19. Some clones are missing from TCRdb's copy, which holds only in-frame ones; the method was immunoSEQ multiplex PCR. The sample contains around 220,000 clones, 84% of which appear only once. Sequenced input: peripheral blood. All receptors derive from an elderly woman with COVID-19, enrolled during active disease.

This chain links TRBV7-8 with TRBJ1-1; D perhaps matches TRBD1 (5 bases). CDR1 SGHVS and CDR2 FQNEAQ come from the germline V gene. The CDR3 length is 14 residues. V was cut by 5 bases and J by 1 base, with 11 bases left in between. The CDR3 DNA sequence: TGTGCCAGCAGCATCAGGGCGGCGAACACTGAAGCTTTCTTT. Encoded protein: CASSIRAANTEAFF.

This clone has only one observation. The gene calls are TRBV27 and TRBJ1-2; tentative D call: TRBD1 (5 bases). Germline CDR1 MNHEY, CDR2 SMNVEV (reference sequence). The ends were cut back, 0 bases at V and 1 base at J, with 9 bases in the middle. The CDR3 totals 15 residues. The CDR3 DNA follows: TGTGCCAGCAGTTTATCGTTGGGGGGTAACTATGGCTACACCTTC. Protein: CASSLSLGGNYGYTF.

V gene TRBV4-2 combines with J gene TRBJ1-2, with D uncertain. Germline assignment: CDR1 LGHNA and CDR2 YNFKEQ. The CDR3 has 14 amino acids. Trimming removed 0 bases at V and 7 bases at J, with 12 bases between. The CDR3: CASSQDGGRSGYTF. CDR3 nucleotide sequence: TGTGCCAGCAGCCAAGATGGAGGGCGAAGTGGCTACACCTTC.

CDR3 region: CASRVLAGANEQFF. The CDR3 DNA follows: TGTGCCAGCAGGGTCCTAGCGGGGGCCAATGAGCAGTTCTTC. The chain has TRBV28 and TRBJ2-1; TRBD2 matches 10 bases. V was clipped by 6 bases and J by 6 bases; unmatched bases: 5. This CDR3 comprises 14 residues. Germline assignment: CDR1 MDHEN and CDR2 SYDVKM.

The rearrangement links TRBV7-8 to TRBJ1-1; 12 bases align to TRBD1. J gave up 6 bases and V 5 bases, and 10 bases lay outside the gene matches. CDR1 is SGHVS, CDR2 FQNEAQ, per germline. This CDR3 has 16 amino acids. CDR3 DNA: TGTGCCAGCAGCCGCCCTTACCGGGACAGGGGGCCTGAAGCTTTCTTT. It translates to CASSRPYRDRGPEAFF.

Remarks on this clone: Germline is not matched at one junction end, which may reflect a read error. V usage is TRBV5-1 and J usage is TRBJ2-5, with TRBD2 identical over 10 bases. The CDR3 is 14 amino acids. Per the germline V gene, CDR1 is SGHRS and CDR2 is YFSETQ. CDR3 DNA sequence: TGCGCCCGCAGCGGGGGGGGACACCAAGAGACCCAGTACTTC. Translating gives CARSGGGHQETQYF.

The CDR3 DNA follows: TGTGCCAGCAGTGAAGTTCGGGGTATAGAGGGCTACACCTTC. Residues: CASSEVRGIEGYTF. The J gene is TRBJ1-2, the V gene TRBV6-1, with unresolved D. Trimming removed 1 base at V and 8 bases at J, with 14 bases between. CDR1 is MNHNS, CDR2 SASEGT, per germline. This CDR3 has 14 amino acids.

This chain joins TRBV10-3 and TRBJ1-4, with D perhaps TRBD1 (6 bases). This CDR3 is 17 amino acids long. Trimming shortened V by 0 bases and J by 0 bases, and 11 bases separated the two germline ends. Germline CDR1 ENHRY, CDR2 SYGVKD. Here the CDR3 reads CAISESPTGPTNEKLFF. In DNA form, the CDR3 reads TGTGCCATCAGTGAGTCCCCGACAGGACCAACTAATGAAAAACTGTTTTTT.

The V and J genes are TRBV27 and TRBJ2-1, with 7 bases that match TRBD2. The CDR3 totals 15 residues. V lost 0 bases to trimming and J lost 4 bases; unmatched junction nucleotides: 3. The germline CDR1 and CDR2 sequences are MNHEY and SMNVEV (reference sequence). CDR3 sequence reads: CASSLSAGQYNEQFF. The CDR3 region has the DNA TGTGCCAGCAGTTTATCAGCGGGGCAGTACAATGAGCAGTTCTTC.

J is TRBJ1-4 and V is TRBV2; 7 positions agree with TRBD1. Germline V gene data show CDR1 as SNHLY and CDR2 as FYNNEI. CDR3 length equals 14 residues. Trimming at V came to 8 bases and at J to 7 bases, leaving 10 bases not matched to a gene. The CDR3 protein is CASAGTEEGEKLFF. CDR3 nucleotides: TGTGCCAGCGCCGGGACAGAGGAGGGTGAAAAACTGTTTTTT.

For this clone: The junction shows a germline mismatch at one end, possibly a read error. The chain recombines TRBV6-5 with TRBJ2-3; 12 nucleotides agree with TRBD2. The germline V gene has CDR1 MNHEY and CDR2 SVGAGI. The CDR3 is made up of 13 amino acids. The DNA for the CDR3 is TGTGCCAGCAGTTCATCCCGGACTAGCGGGGAAGTTTTT. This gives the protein CASSSSRTSGEVF.

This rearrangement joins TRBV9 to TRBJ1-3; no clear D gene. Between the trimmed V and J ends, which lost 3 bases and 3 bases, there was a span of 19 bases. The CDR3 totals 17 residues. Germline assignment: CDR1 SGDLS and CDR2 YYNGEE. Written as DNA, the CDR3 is TGTGCCAGCAGCGCCGTGGGGAGCCGGGCTGGTGGAAACACCATATATTTT. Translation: CASSAVGSRAGGNTIYF.

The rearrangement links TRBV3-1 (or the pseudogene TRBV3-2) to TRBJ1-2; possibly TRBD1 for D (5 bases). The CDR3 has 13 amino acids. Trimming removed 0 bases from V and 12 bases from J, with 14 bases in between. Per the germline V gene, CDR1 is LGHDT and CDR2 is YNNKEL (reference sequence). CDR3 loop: CASSQERRVENTF. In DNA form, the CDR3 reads TGTGCCAGCAGCCAAGAGCGCAGGGTAGAGAACACCTTC.

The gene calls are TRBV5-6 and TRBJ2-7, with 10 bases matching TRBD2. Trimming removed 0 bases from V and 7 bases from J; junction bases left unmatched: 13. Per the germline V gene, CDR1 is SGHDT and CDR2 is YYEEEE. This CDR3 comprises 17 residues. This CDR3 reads CASSLGGRLAGGEEQYF. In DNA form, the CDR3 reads TGTGCCAGCAGCTTGGGCGGTAGGTTAGCGGGAGGTGAAGAGCAGTACTTC.

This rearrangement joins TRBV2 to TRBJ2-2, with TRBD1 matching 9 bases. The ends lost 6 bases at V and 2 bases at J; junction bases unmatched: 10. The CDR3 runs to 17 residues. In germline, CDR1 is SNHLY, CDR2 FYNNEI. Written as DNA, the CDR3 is TGTGCCAGCAGACGGGACAGGGCCAGGATCAACACCGGGGAGCTGTTTTTT. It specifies CASRRDRARINTGELFF.

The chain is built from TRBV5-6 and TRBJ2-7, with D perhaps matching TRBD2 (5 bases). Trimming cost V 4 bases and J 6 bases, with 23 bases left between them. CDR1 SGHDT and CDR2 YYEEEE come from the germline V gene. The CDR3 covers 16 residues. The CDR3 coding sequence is TGTGCCAGCAGCCGCCGTCATGCTCGGGATGTACGCGAGCAGTACTTC. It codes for CASSRRHARDVREQYF.

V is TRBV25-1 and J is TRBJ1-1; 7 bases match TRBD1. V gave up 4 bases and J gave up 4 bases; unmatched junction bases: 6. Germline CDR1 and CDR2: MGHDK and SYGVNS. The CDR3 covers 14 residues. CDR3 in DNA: TGTGCCAGCAGTGTAAGACAGGGAGGCACTGAAGCTTTCTTT. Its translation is CASSVRQGGTEAFF.

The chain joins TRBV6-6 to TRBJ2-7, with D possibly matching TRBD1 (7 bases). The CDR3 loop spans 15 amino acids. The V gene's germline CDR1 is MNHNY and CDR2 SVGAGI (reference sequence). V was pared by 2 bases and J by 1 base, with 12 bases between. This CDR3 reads CASSYMPGGSYEQYF. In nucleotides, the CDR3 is TGTGCCAGCAGTTACATGCCAGGGGGGTCCTACGAGCAGTACTTC.

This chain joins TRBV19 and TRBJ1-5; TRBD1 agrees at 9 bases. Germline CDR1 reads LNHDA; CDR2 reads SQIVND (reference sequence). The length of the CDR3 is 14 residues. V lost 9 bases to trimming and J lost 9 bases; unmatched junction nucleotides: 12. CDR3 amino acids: CASSPGQGVWPQHF. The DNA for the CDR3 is TGTGCCAGCAGTCCGGGACAGGGAGTGTGGCCCCAGCATTTT.

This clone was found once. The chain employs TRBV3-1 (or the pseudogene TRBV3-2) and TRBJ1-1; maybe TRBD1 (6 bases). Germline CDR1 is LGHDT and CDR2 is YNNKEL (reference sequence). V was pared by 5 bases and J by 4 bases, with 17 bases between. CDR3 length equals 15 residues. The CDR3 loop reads CASSSPSGGSTEAFF. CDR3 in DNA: TGTGCCAGCAGCTCTCCCTCGGGGGGCTCCACTGAAGCTTTCTTT.

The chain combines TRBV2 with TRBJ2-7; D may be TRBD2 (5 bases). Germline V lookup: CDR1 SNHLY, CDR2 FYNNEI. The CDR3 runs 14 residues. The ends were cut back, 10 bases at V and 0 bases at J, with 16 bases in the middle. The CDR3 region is CATVSRGSSYEQYF. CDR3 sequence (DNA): TGTGCCACCGTTAGTCGTGGGAGCTCCTACGAGCAGTACTTC.

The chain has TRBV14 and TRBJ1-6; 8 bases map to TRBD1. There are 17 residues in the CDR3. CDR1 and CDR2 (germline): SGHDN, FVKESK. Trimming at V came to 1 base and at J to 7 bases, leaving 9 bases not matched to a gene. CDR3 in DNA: TGTGCCAGCAGCCAAGGAAGGACAGGGATAGGCAATTCACCCCTCCACTTT. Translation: CASSQGRTGIGNSPLHF.

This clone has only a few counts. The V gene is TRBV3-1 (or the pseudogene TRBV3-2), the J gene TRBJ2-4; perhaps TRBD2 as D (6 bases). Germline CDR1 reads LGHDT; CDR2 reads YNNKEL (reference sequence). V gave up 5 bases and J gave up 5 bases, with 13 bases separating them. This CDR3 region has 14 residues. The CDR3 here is CASSGSGVQNIQYF. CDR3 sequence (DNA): TGTGCCAGCAGCGGCTCGGGAGTCCAAAACATTCAGTACTTC.

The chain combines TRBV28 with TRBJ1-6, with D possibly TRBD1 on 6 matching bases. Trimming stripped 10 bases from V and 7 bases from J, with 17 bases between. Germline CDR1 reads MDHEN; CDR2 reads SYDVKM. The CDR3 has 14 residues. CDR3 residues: CATAVRGGNSPLHF. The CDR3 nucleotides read TGTGCCACTGCGGTGAGGGGGGGGAATTCACCCCTCCACTTT. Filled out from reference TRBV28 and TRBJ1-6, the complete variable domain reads DVKVTQSSRYLVKRTGEKVFLECVQDMDHENMFWYRQDPGLGLRLIYFSYDVKMKEKGDIPEGYSVSREKKERFSLILESASTNQTSMYLCATAVRGGNSPLHFGNGTRLTVT.

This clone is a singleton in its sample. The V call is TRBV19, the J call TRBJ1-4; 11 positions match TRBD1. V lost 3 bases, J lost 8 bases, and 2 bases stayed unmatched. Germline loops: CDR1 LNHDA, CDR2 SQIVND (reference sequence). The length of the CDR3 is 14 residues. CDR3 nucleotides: TGTGCCAGTAGTATGGGACAGGGGGGAGAAAAACTGTTTTTT. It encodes CASSMGQGGEKLFF.

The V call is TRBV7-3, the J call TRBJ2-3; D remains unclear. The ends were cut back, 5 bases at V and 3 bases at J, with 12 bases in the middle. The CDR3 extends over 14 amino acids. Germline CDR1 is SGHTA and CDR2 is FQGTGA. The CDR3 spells CASSPQVGTDTQYF. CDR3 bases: TGTGCCAGCAGCCCCCAGGTTGGAACAGATACGCAGTATTTT.

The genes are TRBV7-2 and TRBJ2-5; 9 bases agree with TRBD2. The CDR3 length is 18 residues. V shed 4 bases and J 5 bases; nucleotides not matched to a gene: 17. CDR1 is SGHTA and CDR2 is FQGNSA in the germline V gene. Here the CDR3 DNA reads TGTGCCAGCAGCTCAAGGCGGGTCGGCGGGGGGGCGAGGGAGACCCAGTACTTC. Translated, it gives CASSSRRVGGGARETQYF.

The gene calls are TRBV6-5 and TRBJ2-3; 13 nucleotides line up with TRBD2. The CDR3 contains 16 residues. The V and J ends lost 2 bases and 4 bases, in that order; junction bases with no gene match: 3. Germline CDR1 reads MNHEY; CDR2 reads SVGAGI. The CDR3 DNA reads TGTGCCAGCAGTTACAGGACTAGCGGGAGAGCAGATACGCAGTATTTT. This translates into CASSYRTSGRADTQYF.

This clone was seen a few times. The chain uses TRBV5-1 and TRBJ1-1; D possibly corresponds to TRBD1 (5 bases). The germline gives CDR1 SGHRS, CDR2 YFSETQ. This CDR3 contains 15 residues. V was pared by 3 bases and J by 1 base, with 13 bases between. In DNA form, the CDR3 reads TGCGCCAGCAGCTCTGTTCAGGGAGGGAACACTGAAGCTTTCTTT. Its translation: CASSSVQGGNTEAFF. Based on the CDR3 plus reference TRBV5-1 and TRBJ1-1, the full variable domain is KAGVTQTPRYLIKTRGQQVTLSCSPISGHRSVSWYQQTPGQGLQFLFEYFSETQRNKGNFPGRFSGRQFSNSRSEMNVSTLELGDSALYLCASSSVQGGNTEAFFGQGTRLTVV.

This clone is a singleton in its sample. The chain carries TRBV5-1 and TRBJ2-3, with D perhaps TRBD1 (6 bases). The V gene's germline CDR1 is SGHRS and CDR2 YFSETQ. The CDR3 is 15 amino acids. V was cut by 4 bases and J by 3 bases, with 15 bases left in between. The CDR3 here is CASSNSQGPTDTQYF. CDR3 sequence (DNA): TGCGCCAGCAGCAACTCACAGGGTCCAACAGATACGCAGTATTTT.

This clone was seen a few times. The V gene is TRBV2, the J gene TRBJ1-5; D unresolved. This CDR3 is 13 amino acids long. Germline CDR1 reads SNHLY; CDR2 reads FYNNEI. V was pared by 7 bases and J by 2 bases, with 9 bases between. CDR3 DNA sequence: TGTGCCAGCATTCAGGCTCGCAATCAGCCCCAGCATTTT. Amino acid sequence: CASIQARNQPQHF.